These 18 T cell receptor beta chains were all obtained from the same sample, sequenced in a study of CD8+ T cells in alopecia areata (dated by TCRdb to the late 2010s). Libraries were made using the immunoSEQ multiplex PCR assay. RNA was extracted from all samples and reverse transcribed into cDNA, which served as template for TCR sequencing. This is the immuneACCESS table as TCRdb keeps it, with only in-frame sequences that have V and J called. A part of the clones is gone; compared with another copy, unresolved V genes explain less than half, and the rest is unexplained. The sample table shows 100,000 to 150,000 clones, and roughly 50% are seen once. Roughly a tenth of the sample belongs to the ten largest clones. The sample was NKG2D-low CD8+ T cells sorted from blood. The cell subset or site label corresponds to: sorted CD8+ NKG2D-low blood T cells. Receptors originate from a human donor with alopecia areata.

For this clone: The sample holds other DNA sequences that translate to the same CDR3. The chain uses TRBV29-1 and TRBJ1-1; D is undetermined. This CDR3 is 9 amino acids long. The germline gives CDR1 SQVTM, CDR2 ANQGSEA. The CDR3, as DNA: TGCAGTGCGGACACTGAAGCTTTCTTT. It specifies CSADTEAFF.

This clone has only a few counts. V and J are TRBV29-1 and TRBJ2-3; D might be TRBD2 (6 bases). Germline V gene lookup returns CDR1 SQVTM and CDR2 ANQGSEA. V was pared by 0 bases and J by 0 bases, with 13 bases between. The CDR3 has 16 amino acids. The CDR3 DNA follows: TGCAGCGTTGAAGATCTAGCGTCCCCTAGCACAGATACGCAGTATTTT. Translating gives CSVEDLASPSTDTQYF.

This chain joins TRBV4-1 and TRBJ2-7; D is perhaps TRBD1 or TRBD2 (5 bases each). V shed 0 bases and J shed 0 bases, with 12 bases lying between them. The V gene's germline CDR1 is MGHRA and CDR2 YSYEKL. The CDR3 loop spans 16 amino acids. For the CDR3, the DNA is TGCGCCAGCAGCCAAGATCCCGCAGGGAGCTCCTACGAGCAGTACTTC. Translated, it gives CASSQDPAGSSYEQYF.

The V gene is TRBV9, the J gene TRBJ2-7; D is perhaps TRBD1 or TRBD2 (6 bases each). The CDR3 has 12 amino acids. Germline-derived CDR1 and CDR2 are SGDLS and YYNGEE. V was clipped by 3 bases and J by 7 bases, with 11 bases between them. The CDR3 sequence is CASSGTGREQYF. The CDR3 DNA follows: TGTGCCAGCAGCGGTACAGGGAGGGAGCAGTACTTC.

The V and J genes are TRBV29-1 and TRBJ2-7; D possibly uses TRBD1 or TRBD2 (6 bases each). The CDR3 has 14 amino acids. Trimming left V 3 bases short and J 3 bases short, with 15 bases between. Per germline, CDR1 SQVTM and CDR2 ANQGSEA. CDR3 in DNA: TGCAGCGTTGAGGGGGGCGCGGCTAGCTACGAGCAGTACTTC. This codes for CSVEGGAASYEQYF.

The CDR3 region is CASRAGAFYEQYF. The DNA of the CDR3 is TGTGCCAGCAGAGCCGGGGCCTTCTACGAGCAGTACTTC. V gene TRBV28 combines with J gene TRBJ2-7; the D gene could be TRBD1 or TRBD2 (5 bases each). The V gene's germline CDR1 is MDHEN and CDR2 SYDVKM. Trimming removed 6 bases at V and 3 bases at J, with 12 bases between. CDR3 size: 13 residues. The complete variable domain, with remaining parts taken from reference TRBV28 and TRBJ2-7, reads DVKVTQSSRYLVKRTGEKVFLECVQDMDHENMFWYRQDPGLGLRLIYFSYDVKMKEKGDIPEGYSVSREKKERFSLILESASTNQTSMYLCASRAGAFYEQYFGPGTRLTVT.

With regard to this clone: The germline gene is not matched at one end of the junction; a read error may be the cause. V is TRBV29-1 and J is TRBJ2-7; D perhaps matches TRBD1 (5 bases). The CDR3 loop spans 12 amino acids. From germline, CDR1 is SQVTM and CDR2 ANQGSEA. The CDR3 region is CSVEGVYSEQYF. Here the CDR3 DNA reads TGCAGCGTCGAAGGGGTCTACTCCGAGCAGTACTTC.

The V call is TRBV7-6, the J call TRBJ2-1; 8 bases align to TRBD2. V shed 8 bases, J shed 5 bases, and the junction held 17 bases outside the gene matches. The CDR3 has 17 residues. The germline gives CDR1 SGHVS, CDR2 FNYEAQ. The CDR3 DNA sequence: TGTGCCAGCCGCAGCAGCCCTGGGACTAGACAAGACAATGAGCAGTTCTTC. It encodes CASRSSPGTRQDNEQFF.

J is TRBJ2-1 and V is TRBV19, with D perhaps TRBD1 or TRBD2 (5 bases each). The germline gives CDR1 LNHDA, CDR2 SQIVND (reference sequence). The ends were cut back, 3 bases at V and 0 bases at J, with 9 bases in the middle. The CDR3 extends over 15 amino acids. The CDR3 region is CASSIAGSSYNEQFF. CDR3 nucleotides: TGTGCCAGTAGTATCGCAGGGAGCTCCTACAATGAGCAGTTCTTC.

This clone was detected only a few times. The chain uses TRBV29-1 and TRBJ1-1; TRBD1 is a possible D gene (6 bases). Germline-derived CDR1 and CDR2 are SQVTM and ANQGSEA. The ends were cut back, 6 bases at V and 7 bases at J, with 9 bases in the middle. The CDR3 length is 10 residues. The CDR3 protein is CSVPDSEAFF. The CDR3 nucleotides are TGCAGCGTCCCGGACAGTGAAGCTTTCTTT. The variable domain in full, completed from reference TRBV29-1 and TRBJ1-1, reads SAVISQKPSRDICQRGTSLTIQCQVDSQVTMMFWYRQQPGQSLTLIATANQGSEATYESGFVIDKFPISRPNLTFSTLTVSNMSPEDSSIYLCSVPDSEAFFGQGTRLTVV.

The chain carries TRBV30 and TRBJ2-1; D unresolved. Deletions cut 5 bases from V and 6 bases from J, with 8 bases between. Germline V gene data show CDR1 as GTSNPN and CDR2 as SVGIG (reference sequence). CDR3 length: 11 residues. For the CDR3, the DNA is TGTGCCTGGGTAACTACCAATGAGCAGTTCTTC. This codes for CAWVTTNEQFF.

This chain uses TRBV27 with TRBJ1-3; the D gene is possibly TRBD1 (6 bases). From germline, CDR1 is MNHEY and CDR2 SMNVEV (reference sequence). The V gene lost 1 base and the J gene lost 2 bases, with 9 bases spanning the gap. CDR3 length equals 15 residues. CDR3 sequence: CASSLFSGAGNTIYF. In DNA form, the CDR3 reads TGTGCCAGCAGTTTATTTTCAGGGGCTGGAAACACCATATATTTT.

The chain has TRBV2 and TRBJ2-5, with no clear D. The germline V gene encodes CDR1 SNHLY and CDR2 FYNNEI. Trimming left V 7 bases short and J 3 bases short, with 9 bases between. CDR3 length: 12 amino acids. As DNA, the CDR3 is TGTGCCAGCACCGGCTCCGAAGAGACCCAGTACTTC. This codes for CASTGSEETQYF.

The CDR3 reads CATGRDTNSYEQYF. The CDR3 nucleotides are TGTGCCACCGGGAGGGACACCAACTCCTACGAGCAGTACTTC. V is TRBV7-2 and J is TRBJ2-7, with 8 positions matching TRBD2. Germline CDR1 SGHTA, CDR2 FQGNSA. With 10 bases clipped from V and 0 bases from J, the junction kept 8 bases outside the gene matches. CDR3 length equals 14 residues.

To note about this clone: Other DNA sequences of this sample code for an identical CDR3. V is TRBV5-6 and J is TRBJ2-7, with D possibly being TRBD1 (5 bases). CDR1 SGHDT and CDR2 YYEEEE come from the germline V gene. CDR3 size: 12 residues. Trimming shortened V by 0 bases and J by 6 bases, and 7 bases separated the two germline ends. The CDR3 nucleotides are TGTGCCAGCAGCTTGGGAAGGGGCGAGCAGTACTTC. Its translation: CASSLGRGEQYF.

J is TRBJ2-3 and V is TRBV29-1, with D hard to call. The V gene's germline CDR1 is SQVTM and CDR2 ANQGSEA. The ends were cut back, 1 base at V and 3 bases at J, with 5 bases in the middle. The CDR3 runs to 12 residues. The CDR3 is CSVEVETDTQYF. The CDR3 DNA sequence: TGCAGCGTTGAAGTGGAGACAGATACGCAGTATTTT.

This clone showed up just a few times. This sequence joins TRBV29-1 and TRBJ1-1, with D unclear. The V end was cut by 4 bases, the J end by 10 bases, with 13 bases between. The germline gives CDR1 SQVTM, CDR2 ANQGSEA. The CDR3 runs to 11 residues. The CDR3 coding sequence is TGCAGCGTTGCTTCCGAGGAACTAGCTTTCTTT. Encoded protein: CSVASEELAFF. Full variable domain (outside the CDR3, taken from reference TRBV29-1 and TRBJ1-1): SAVISQKPSRDICQRGTSLTIQCQVDSQVTMMFWYRQQPGQSLTLIATANQGSEATYESGFVIDKFPISRPNLTFSTLTVSNMSPEDSSIYLCSVASEELAFFGQGTRLTVV.

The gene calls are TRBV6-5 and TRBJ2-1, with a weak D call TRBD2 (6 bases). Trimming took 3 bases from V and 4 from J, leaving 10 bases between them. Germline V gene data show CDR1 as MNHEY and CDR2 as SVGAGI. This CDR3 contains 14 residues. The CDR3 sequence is CASSYGRGYNEQFF. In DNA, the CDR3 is TGTGCCAGCAGTTATGGGCGGGGATACAATGAGCAGTTCTTC.